This T cell receptor beta chain emerged from a study of shared clonotypes between healthy human individuals. Looking at the study overall: Per donor, three plates held CD4 naive cells, three held CD4 memory, two held CD8 naive and one held CD8 memory. The study, taken as a whole, reports: Several donors showed sharing of about 5.5% of naive CD4 clonotypes.

The J segment lost 4 bases and the V segment lost 6 bases, leaving 10 bases of the junction unmatched. Germline CDR1 and CDR2: MDHEN and SYDVKM. There are 15 residues in the CDR3. This clone was counted once. As yet, its antigen is unknown. Repertoires were generated with immunoSEQ multiplex PCR, while TCRdb's copy carries only in-frame clones and drops some. This table has some 2,500,000 clones, 92% appearing once. The J gene is TRBJ2-3, the V gene TRBV28, with TRBD2 matching 7 bases. Sequencing was performed on naive CD4+ T cells from PBMCs. The sample's subset: CD45RA+ positively selected. The TCR comes from a man between 18 and 29 years old in good health. Some clones in this sample may be carry-over from other donors' samples. The CDR3 protein is CASSPPGGSADTQYF. CDR3 DNA sequence: TGTGCCAGCAGCCCCCCCGGCGGGAGTGCAGATACGCAGTATTTT.